The 4 T cell receptor beta chains listed next were all sequenced from one sample in a study of shared clonotypes between healthy human individuals. Produced via immunoSEQ multiplex PCR; TCRdb's table is partial and in-frame only. The profile shows roughly 2 million clones, 90% to 97% of them singletons. Sequenced sample: naive CD4+ T cells sorted from blood. Indicated subset: CD45RA+ positively selected. These receptors were obtained from a man between 18 and 29 years old in good health.

A word on this clone: Other DNA sequences in this sample translate to the same CDR3. The chain carries TRBV2 and TRBJ1-3; D gene uncertain. The CDR3 extends over 12 amino acids. V was shortened by 3 bases and J by 4 bases, with 4 bases between the two germline ends. The germline V gene encodes CDR1 SNHLY and CDR2 FYNNEI. The DNA of the CDR3 is TGTGCCAGCAGTGAGACCGGAAACACCATATATTTT. Translation gives CASSETGNTIYF.

The CDR3 coding sequence is TGTGCCATCAGTGCCGAGAGGAGACAGGGTGATGAAAAACTGTTTTTT. Protein: CAISAERRQGDEKLFF. The chain is built from TRBV10-3 and TRBJ1-4, with 7 bases matching TRBD1. This CDR3 has 16 amino acids. V lost 4 bases, J lost 6 bases, and 11 bases stayed unmatched. The germline V gene has CDR1 ENHRY and CDR2 SYGVKD.

The chain has TRBV4-2 and TRBJ2-1, with D possibly TRBD2 on 7 matching bases. CDR3 length: 16 residues. V was shortened by 0 bases and J by 4 bases, with 13 bases between the two germline ends. Per germline, CDR1 LGHNA and CDR2 YNFKEQ. The CDR3 spells CASSQDRGGLYNEQFF. The CDR3 nucleotides read TGTGCCAGCAGCCAAGATAGGGGGGGCCTGTACAATGAGCAGTTCTTC.

This chain links TRBV25-1 with TRBJ2-1, with TRBD2 identical over 7 bases. The ends lost 7 bases at V and 1 base at J; junction bases unmatched: 7. The CDR3 extends over 15 amino acids. Germline loops: CDR1 MGHDK, CDR2 SYGVNS. DNA of the CDR3: TGTGCCAGCAAGGGAGCGGGGCCATCCTACAATGAGCAGTTCTTC. Protein: CASKGAGPSYNEQFF. The whole variable domain, remainder taken from reference TRBV25-1 and TRBJ2-1, is EADIYQTPRYLVIGTGKKITLECSQTMGHDKMYWYQQDPGMELHLIHYSYGVNSTEKGDLSSESTVSRIRTEHFPLTLESARPSHTSQYLCASKGAGPSYNEQFFGPGTRLTVL.